What follows describes a single TCR beta chain. This clone was detected many times. The antigen this receptor binds is unknown. No base qualities exist here, and no much larger clone lies one base off it. These data belong to a study of blood T cell repertoires in COVID-19 (dated by TCRdb to about 2020). General notes on the study: Samples from collaborators originated in the United States, Italy and Spain and spanned both the acute and convalescent phases of COVID-19. The prospective study material was composed of cDNA or gDNA derived from T cells, B-cell-depleted T cells, or PBMCs. The dataset comprised deeply sampled blood TCRbeta repertoires from subjects exposed to, actively infected with, or recovered from COVID-19. A freely available public database, intended as a resource for researchers studying the immune response to SARS-CoV-2, is where the repertoires were released. Samples came from the ongoing ImmuneRACE study (first 160 participants) plus 1,254 subjects from 6 global collaborators. The sample metadata nearly always contained a de-identified subject ID, COVID-19 status, age in years and sex. Where available, HLA class I and class II types were taken from metadata supplied by the sample provider and were not determined by assay-based typing.

Each collaborating institution followed its own protocols to collect whole blood in K2EDTA tubes. For TCRbeta analysis, collaborator samples were shipped as frozen whole blood, as isolated PBMCs, or as DNA extracted from either sample type. The immunoSEQ Assay, a bias-controlled multiplex PCR, was used to amplify TCRbeta CDR3 regions from genomic DNA. The original methods were these. The number of nucleated cells in each sample was estimated by amplification of reference gene primers within the assay. To quantify the absolute abundance of each unique TCRbeta CDR3 rearrangement, sequence reads were collapsed and filtered. For each sample, productive Simpson clonality was calculated as the square root of Simpson's diversity index over productive rearrangements. Sourced from immuneACCESS, this table was stored by TCRdb with only in-frame sequences that have V and J called. A share of the clones is absent; for the studies checked, an unresolved V gene accounts for under half, and the remainder has no known explanation. V, J and clone size derive from that table, while D and trimming were established from the DNA sequence. The sample data list 90,000 to 130,000 clones, and 55% to 75% of these were observed just once. Clones ranked in the top ten supply around 1.9% of the sample.

Here is what the overall study found, with its caveats: The quantity of clinical and demographic metadata differed by source and by participant and was supplied without curation.

V and J lose 0 bases and 2 bases, and a span of 7 bases separates them. Its CDR3 holds 14 amino acids, cysteine through phenylalanine. The read is trimmed to its CDR3 DNA, 42 bases read in frame from base 1. In the germline V gene, CDR1 corresponds to KGHSH and CDR2 to LQKENI. Sequenced sample: peripheral blood. The origin of this receptor is a woman aged 40 to 50 with acute or convalescent COVID-19. The V and J segments used are TRBV18 and TRBJ2-5; perhaps TRBD1 is the D gene, with 5 bases matching. The CDR3 is CASSPPAGQETQYF. The DNA is TGTGCCAGCTCACCACCGGCAGGGCAAGAGACCCAGTACTTC.